The clone carrying this T cell receptor beta chain was seen more than once but under ten times. Its cognate antigen is unknown. This CDR3 comprises 16 residues. V dropped 0 bases and J dropped 2 bases, with 13 bases sitting between them. Germline V gene lookup returns CDR1 MNHEY and CDR2 SVGAGI. The entry originates in a study of cytomegalovirus exposure and HLA in healthy donors. Regarding the study as a whole: Within an earlier analysis, most TCR beta V segments proved productive either about 90% or about 30% of the time.

Primers: 60 Vbeta forward and 13 Jbeta reverse. Clones were sequenced by immunoSEQ multiplex PCR, and TCRdb holds only the in-frame ones, with some missing. The sample carries fewer than 300,000 clones, roughly 80% recorded once. This receptor was taken from a girl aged 2 to 10 in good health and CMV-seronegative. This sequence joins TRBV6-5 and TRBJ2-5; TRBD2 might be the D (5 bases). Sequencing was performed on PBMCs. The CDR3 region has the DNA TGTGCCAGCAGTTACTCGTGGGTTTCGGGGCAAGAGACCCAGTACTTC. It codes for CASSYSWVSGQETQYF.